This T cell receptor beta chain was identified in a study of Graves' ophthalmopathy and Graves' hyperthyroidism. Orbital computed tomography, together with clinical symptoms, serum thyroxine, TRAb and thyroid ultrasound, was used for diagnosis. Amplification of the TCR beta CDR3 regions used RNA transcripts (as template). HTBI-primed RT-PCR formed the first round, and a multiplex PCR formed the second. Using its own MiXCR run on the multiplex PCR reads, TCRdb lists one record per CDR3 protein. The sample has hundreds of thousands of distinct CDR3 sequences, around 45% seen once. This clonotype originated in an adult man with Graves' ophthalmopathy. Sequenced input: peripheral blood.

CDR3 sequence (DNA): TGTGCCACCGGACAGGGGAGGGAGACCCAGTACTTC. Translation gives CATGQGRETQYF. This chain links TRBV2 with TRBJ2-5, with TRBD1 identical over 9 bases. The V gene's germline CDR1 is SNHLY and CDR2 FYNNEI. This CDR3 is 12 amino acids long. V was clipped by 10 bases and J by 5 bases; unmatched bases: 5.